These 17 T cell receptor beta chains were sequenced from one sample in a study of cytomegalovirus exposure and HLA in healthy donors. The PCR employed 60 Vbeta primers together with 13 Jbeta primers. Generated by immunoSEQ multiplex PCR, the TCRdb table keeps only in-frame clones and is missing some. Among more than 65,000 clones listed, around 74% were seen once. The sample was PBMCs. These receptors came from a woman aged 60-75 years in good health and CMV-seropositive.

Of note for this clone: The junction shows a germline mismatch at one end, possibly a read error. This specimen includes other DNA sequences encoding the same CDR3. The V call is TRBV6-6, the J call TRBJ1-5; weak D call: TRBD1 (6 bases). The CDR3 has 15 residues. Germline lookup yields CDR1 MNHNY and CDR2 SVGAGI (reference sequence). This chain's CDR3 is CASSYYRVSNQPQHF. The CDR3 DNA reads as TGTGCTAGCAGTTACTACAGGGTTAGCAATCAGCCCCAGCATTTT.

The CDR3 DNA sequence: TGTGCCAGCAGCTTAAGTTCCCGGCAGGGGTCGCGGCCAGATACGCAGTATTTT. It encodes CASSLSSRQGSRPDTQYF. The V gene is TRBV7-9, the J gene TRBJ2-3; tentative D call: TRBD1 (6 bases). The germline V and J ends were trimmed by 2 bases and 4 bases, with 22 bases remaining between them. This CDR3 is 18 amino acids long. The germline gives CDR1 SEHNR, CDR2 FQNEAQ (reference sequence).

The chain is built from TRBV15 and TRBJ2-1, with TRBD2 matching 10 bases. CDR1 and CDR2 from the germline V gene are LNHNV and YYDKDF (reference sequence). Trimming cost V 2 bases and J 9 bases; bases outside gene matches: 7. The CDR3 is 15 amino acids. The CDR3: CATSRLAGGGVEQFF. The DNA for the CDR3 is TGTGCCACCAGCAGATTAGCGGGAGGAGGGGTTGAGCAGTTCTTC.

This clone came up once. The chain couples TRBV6-1 to TRBJ2-5; 9 nucleotides agree with TRBD1. The J call may be incorrect, as the DNA end agrees better with TRBJ2-7. Germline V gene lookup returns CDR1 MNHNS and CDR2 SASEGT. This CDR3 comprises 15 residues. Here the CDR3 DNA reads TGTGCCAGCAGTTCCAGACAGGGGGGTTCCTACGAGCAGTACTTC. Protein product: CASSSRQGGSYEQYF.

This clone appeared a single time. The genes are TRBV6-1 and TRBJ2-7; D is possibly TRBD2 (6 bases). Germline lookup yields CDR1 MNHNS and CDR2 SASEGT. The V end was cut by 4 bases, the J end by 1 base, with 11 bases between. CDR3 length: 14 residues. The CDR3 reads CASSGYGGSYEQYF. The CDR3 DNA is TGTGCCAGCAGTGGATACGGGGGATCCTACGAGCAGTACTTC.

This sequence joins TRBV6-6 and TRBJ2-7, with 12 positions matching TRBD1. The V gene's germline CDR1 is MNHNY and CDR2 SVGAGI (reference sequence). The junction had 7 bases not matched to a gene; V was cut back by 4 bases and J by 6 bases. The CDR3 totals 15 residues. This chain's CDR3 is CASSSGQGALAEQYF. The CDR3 DNA follows: TGTGCCAGCAGTTCGGGACAGGGGGCCTTGGCCGAGCAGTACTTC.

The J gene is TRBJ1-2, the V gene TRBV10-3, with TRBD1 matching 9 bases. The CDR3 has 15 amino acids. Germline CDR1 ENHRY, CDR2 SYGVKD. After removal of 4 bases from V and 3 bases from J, the junction contained 6 bases not matched to a gene. The CDR3 protein is CAISAATGGHYGYTF. CDR3 sequence (DNA): TGTGCCATCAGTGCCGCGACAGGGGGGCACTATGGCTACACCTTC.

The chain has TRBV19 and TRBJ1-2; D ambiguous. Trimming removed 2 bases from V and 6 bases from J, with 4 bases in between. The germline V gene encodes CDR1 LNHDA and CDR2 SQIVND (reference sequence). The CDR3 has 11 residues. The CDR3 DNA is TGTGCCAGTAGTATATCCGATGGCTACACCTTC. Translating it yields CASSISDGYTF.

Comment on this clone: The junction shows a germline mismatch at one end, possibly a read error. This chain connects TRBV27 to TRBJ1-1; 7 bases fit TRBD1. Per the germline V gene, CDR1 is MNHEY and CDR2 is SMNVEV (reference sequence). This CDR3 comprises 14 residues. DNA for the CDR3: TGTGCCAGCAGTGAGACAGGGTTGGTTACTGAAGTTTTCTTT. Translating it yields CASSETGLVTEVFF.

This clone was recorded only once. The V gene is TRBV19, the J gene TRBJ1-5; no definite D call. The ends were cut back, 3 bases at V and 1 base at J, with 19 bases in the middle. Germline V gives CDR1 LNHDA, CDR2 SQIVND (reference sequence). The CDR3 extends over 18 amino acids. The CDR3 here is CASSISSGGSGSNQPQHF. The CDR3, as DNA: TGTGCCAGTAGTATCTCGTCCGGTGGGAGTGGGAGCAATCAGCCCCAGCATTTT.

V is TRBV19 and J is TRBJ2-7; the match to TRBD1 covers 10 bases. CDR3 size: 14 residues. The ends lost 6 bases at V and 6 bases at J; junction bases unmatched: 8. Germline assignment: CDR1 LNHDA and CDR2 SQIVND (reference sequence). In nucleotides, the CDR3 is TGTGCCAGTAGCCCGACAGGGGGCACGGGCGAGCAGTACTTC. This gives the protein CASSPTGGTGEQYF.

This clone was detected a few times. The chain joins TRBV5-1 to TRBJ2-1; 8 bases agree with TRBD2. Germline CDR1 SGHRS, CDR2 YFSETQ. Trimming took 0 bases from V and 2 from J; bases not matched to a gene: 4. This CDR3 spans 16 amino acids. This chain's CDR3 is CASSLAGAGAYNEQFF. Here the CDR3 DNA reads TGCGCCAGCAGCTTGGCCGGAGCGGGGGCCTACAATGAGCAGTTCTTC.

This clone appeared a few times. The chain has TRBV7-9 and TRBJ2-2, with D possibly being TRBD2 (5 bases). Germline V lookup: CDR1 SEHNR, CDR2 FQNEAQ (reference sequence). The V end lost 3 bases, the J end lost 2 bases, and 7 bases lay between the germline ends. The CDR3 extends over 14 amino acids. CDR3 region: CASSLGVNTGELFF. The DNA for the CDR3 is TGTGCCAGCAGCTTGGGAGTTAACACCGGGGAGCTGTTTTTT.

The chain combines TRBV5-1 with TRBJ2-7; weak D call: TRBD1 (6 bases). CDR3 length: 16 residues. V lost 4 bases and J lost 0, with 17 bases in between. Per germline, CDR1 SGHRS and CDR2 YFSETQ. CDR3 sequence reads: CASSPRGQGSSYEQYF. CDR3 sequence (DNA): TGCGCCAGCAGCCCCCGGGGACAAGGGAGCTCCTACGAGCAGTACTTC.

The V gene is TRBV27, the J gene TRBJ2-7, with D possibly matching TRBD1 (6 bases). Deletions cut 2 bases from V and 5 bases from J, with 16 bases between. This CDR3 spans 15 amino acids. CDR1 and CDR2 from the germline V gene are MNHEY and SMNVEV (reference sequence). The CDR3, as DNA: TGTGCCAGCAGTTTACGCCGCCTCAGGGGCAACGAGCAGTACTTC. Protein product: CASSLRRLRGNEQYF.

The V and J genes are TRBV25-1 and TRBJ2-3; D gene uncertain. Trimming took off 2 bases at V and 5 bases at J, with 17 bases between the two ends. Germline loops: CDR1 MGHDK, CDR2 SYGVNS. The CDR3 has 16 amino acids. CDR3 region: CASSENHGRSGDTQYF. The CDR3 DNA reads as TGTGCCAGCAGTGAAAACCACGGAAGGTCGGGAGATACGCAGTATTTT.

The V and J genes are TRBV4-2 and TRBJ1-2, with 7 bases aligning to TRBD1. The V segment lost 5 bases and the J segment 10 bases; nucleotides outside the gene matches: 7. CDR1 and CDR2 from the germline V gene are LGHNA and YNFKEQ. This CDR3 comprises 12 residues. The DNA of the CDR3 is TGTGCCAGCAGCGGGACAGTGGACTACTACACCTTC. Protein product: CASSGTVDYYTF.